The count of the clone carrying this TCR beta chain is one. Its target is not known. The sample originates from a study of T cell responses to AZD1222 COVID-19 vaccine. Broader study findings: Clonal diversity may have been underestimated, and the donors were mostly white British, with more females than males. Spike was spanned by vaccine-associated CD4 TCRs, with dominance at 160-218 and 743-854. Only after the peak T cell response were repertoires sampled.

CDR1 is SGHVS and CDR2 is FQNEAQ in the germline V gene. The J segment lost 9 bases and the V segment lost 5 bases, leaving 11 bases of the junction unmatched. This CDR3 contains 15 residues. Clones were sequenced by immunoSEQ multiplex PCR, and TCRdb holds only the in-frame ones, with some missing. This sample carries tens of thousands of clones, over 75% of them seen once, and the ten largest clones take about 28%. Specimen: peripheral blood, collected on day 0 of AZD1222 vaccination. This TCR derives from an adult in good health. The chain combines TRBV7-8 with TRBJ1-5; 9 nucleotides match TRBD1. The DNA for the CDR3 is TGTGCCAGCAGCGGACGGGACAGGGCCTCGGGGCCCCAGCATTTT. Translated, it gives CASSGRDRASGPQHF.